The 15 T cell receptor beta chains in this list originate from one sample, sequenced in a study of T cells in Graves' hyperthyroidism and ophthalmopathy. Researchers took RNA transcripts and amplified the TCR beta CDR3 regions from them. With the HTBI primer set, the TCR CDR3 went through a first round of RT-PCR. Each CDR3 protein gets one entry after TCRdb re-called the multiplex PCR reads with MiXCR. This sample yields 340,000 or so distinct CDR3 sequences, of which 16% are seen a single time; around 35% belongs to the top ten. The sequencing sample was made of blood. The receptors were sampled from a man aged 25-40 years with Graves' hyperthyroidism.

In its sample, this clonotype was seen many times. This chain joins TRBV5-1 and TRBJ2-1; TRBD1 matches 10 bases. The CDR3 covers 14 residues. Germline-derived CDR1 and CDR2 are SGHRS and YFSETQ. V shed 4 bases and J 9 bases; nucleotides not matched to a gene: 7. CDR3 in DNA: TGCGCCAGCAGCCTGGGACAGGGGAACGGTGAGCAGTTCTTC. It specifies CASSLGQGNGEQFF.

In its sample, this clonotype was seen a few times. V usage is TRBV19 and J usage is TRBJ2-7, with D unresolved. Germline V gene data show CDR1 as LNHDA and CDR2 as SQIVND (reference sequence). The ends were cut back, 10 bases at V and 0 bases at J, with 10 bases in the middle. The CDR3 is 12 amino acids. CDR3 in DNA: TGTGCCACCACAAGGAGCTCCTACGAGCAGTACTTC. Its protein is CATTRSSYEQYF.

This chain links TRBV15 with TRBJ2-6; D unclear. The CDR3 is 17 amino acids. V was trimmed by 0 bases and J by 0 bases, leaving 9 bases between them. Germline loops: CDR1 LNHNV, CDR2 YYDKDF (reference sequence). CDR3 DNA: TGTGCCACCAGCAGAGATTATGTGGGCTCTGGGGCCAACGTCCTGACTTTC. This codes for CATSRDYVGSGANVLTF.

This clonotype was found many times. J is TRBJ2-1 and V is TRBV5-1, with D perhaps matching TRBD2 (6 bases). The length of the CDR3 is 15 residues. Trimming stripped 0 bases from V and 8 bases from J, with 15 bases between. The germline CDR1 and CDR2 sequences are SGHRS and YFSETQ. CDR3 sequence: CASSLEVGGAYEQFF. CDR3 nucleotide sequence: TGCGCCAGCAGCTTGGAGGTCGGCGGGGCCTATGAGCAGTTCTTC. Full variable domain (rest looked up from reference TRBV5-1 and TRBJ2-1): KAGVTQTPRYLIKTRGQQVTLSCSPISGHRSVSWYQQTPGQGLQFLFEYFSETQRNKGNFPGRFSGRQFSNSRSEMNVSTLELGDSALYLCASSLEVGGAYEQFFGPGTRLTVL.

This clonotype was observed many times. The chain has TRBV28 and TRBJ2-6; unclear D gene. Germline CDR1 and CDR2: MDHEN and SYDVKM. This CDR3 has 14 amino acids. The ends were cut back, 5 bases at V and 2 bases at J, with 7 bases in the middle. The CDR3 loop reads CASSPVAGANVLTF. The DNA of the CDR3 is TGTGCCAGCAGTCCTGTGGCTGGGGCCAACGTCCTGACTTTC.

This clonotype was observed at least ten times. This chain connects TRBV24-1 to TRBJ1-5, with a possible D match to TRBD1 (5 bases). V was clipped by 7 bases and J by 5 bases, with 14 bases between them. The CDR3 length is 14 residues. The germline gives CDR1 KGHDR, CDR2 SFDVKD. CDR3: CATSHQGSHQPQHF. The CDR3 DNA is TGTGCCACCAGCCATCAGGGTTCCCATCAGCCCCAGCATTTT.

The chain is built from TRBV2 and TRBJ1-3, with 9 bases matching TRBD1. The CDR3 contains 16 residues. Germline values: CDR1 SNHLY, CDR2 FYNNEI. V dropped 10 bases and J dropped 0; count of bases not matched to a gene: 10. The CDR3 spells CATQWDRVPSGNTIYF. In DNA, the CDR3 is TGTGCCACTCAGTGGGACAGGGTGCCCTCTGGAAACACCATATATTTT.

Remarks on this clonotype: This may be a read error, as it is one base from a much larger clone. This chain connects TRBV6-2 or TRBV6-3 to TRBJ2-7; D remains ambiguous. The CDR3 is made up of 15 amino acids. Germline V lookup: CDR1 MNHEY, CDR2 SVGEGT. The chain's CDR3 is CASNYPREGSYEQYF. CDR3 DNA: TGTGCCAGCAATTACCCTCGAGAAGGGTCCTACGAGCAGTACTTC.

This clonotype appeared many times. The V call is TRBV12-3 or TRBV12-4, the J call TRBJ1-5; D is unresolved. V lost 8 bases and J lost 3, with 8 bases in between. There are 12 residues in the CDR3. The CDR3, as DNA: TGTGCCAGCGGAATATTCAATCAGCCCCAGCATTTT. It yields the protein CASGIFNQPQHF.

At least ten counts were recorded for this clonotype. This CDR3 reads CASSLLGGEQFF. The CDR3 bases are TGTGCCAGCAGCTTATTAGGCGGTGAGCAGTTCTTC. The genes are TRBV7-3 and TRBJ2-1; D gene uncertain. Germline CDR1 SGHTA, CDR2 FQGTGA. V gave up 2 bases and J gave up 9 bases, with 8 bases separating them. CDR3 length: 12 amino acids.

J is TRBJ2-1 and V is TRBV5-6; the D is unclear. V was shortened by 0 bases and J by 5 bases, with 9 bases between the two germline ends. CDR3 length: 14 amino acids. Germline lookup yields CDR1 SGHDT and CDR2 YYEEEE. The CDR3 sequence is CASSLGSRHNEQFF. The CDR3 bases are TGTGCCAGCAGCTTGGGCAGTCGGCACAATGAGCAGTTCTTC.

V usage is TRBV18 and J usage is TRBJ2-2, with D possibly TRBD2 on 6 matching bases. This CDR3 region has 15 residues. Germline V gives CDR1 KGHSH, CDR2 LQKENI. Trimming left V 3 bases short and J 4 bases short, with 12 bases between. In DNA form, the CDR3 reads TGTGCCAGCTCACCGGGACTGGAGTCCACCGGGGAGCTGTTTTTT. It specifies CASSPGLESTGELFF. Looking up the rest from reference TRBV18 and TRBJ2-2 gives the full variable domain: NAGVMQNPRHLVRRRGQEARLRCSPMKGHSHVYWYRQLPEEGLKFMVYLQKENIIDESGMPKERFSAEFPKEGPSILRIQQVVRGDSAAYFCASSPGLESTGELFFGEGSRLTVL.

In this sample, this clonotype turned up a few times. J is TRBJ2-1 and V is TRBV2, with D possibly TRBD2 on 5 matching bases. The CDR3 has 15 residues. The V gene's germline CDR1 is SNHLY and CDR2 FYNNEI. Trimming shortened V by 8 bases and J by 2 bases, and 16 bases separated the two germline ends. The CDR3 protein is CASGAFGGPYNEQFF. The CDR3 nucleotides read TGTGCCAGCGGTGCTTTCGGAGGACCCTACAATGAGCAGTTCTTC.

This clonotype was picked up a small number of times. This chain uses TRBV11-2 with TRBJ2-5; D might be TRBD1 (5 bases). V was trimmed by 6 bases and J by 5 bases, leaving 25 bases between them. The CDR3 loop spans 17 amino acids. CDR1 SGHAT and CDR2 FQNNGV come from the germline V gene. CDR3 nucleotides: TGTGCCAGCAGATCTCATCAGGGCATAGCTAAAAGGGAGACCCAGTACTTC. Protein: CASRSHQGIAKRETQYF.

This clonotype turned up a few times. The rearrangement uses TRBV30 and TRBJ2-1, with 9 bases that match TRBD1. V shed 2 bases, J shed 7 bases, and the junction held 6 bases outside the gene matches. The CDR3 spans 14 residues. Germline values: CDR1 GTSNPN, CDR2 SVGIG (reference sequence). CDR3 sequence (DNA): TGTGCCTGGAGTAGGGGACAGGGTCTAAATGAGCAGTTCTTC. It encodes CAWSRGQGLNEQFF.